This T cell receptor (beta chain) was sequenced for a study of blood T cell repertoires in COVID-19. The assay was immunoSEQ multiplex PCR, and TCRdb's table has in-frame clones only and misses some. The repertoire has around 25,000 clones, about 90% of them found once; the top ten carry about 3%. In its sample, this clone was seen once. Trimming took off 2 bases at V and 5 bases at J, with 9 bases between the two ends. The CDR3 extends over 13 amino acids. Germline V lookup: CDR1 MNHEY, CDR2 SMNVEV (reference sequence). The receptor was isolated from a human donor in a cohort sampled during active COVID-19. Sequenced sample: peripheral blood. The chain carries TRBV27 and TRBJ2-5; D gene ambiguous. As DNA, the CDR3 is TGTGCCAGCAGTTTAGTTAGCCGGGAGACCCAGTACTTC. Amino acids: CASSLVSRETQYF.